This entry concerns a single T cell receptor beta chain. This specimen belongs to a study of blood T cell repertoires in COVID-19. The germline CDR1 and CDR2 sequences are MDHEN and SYDVKM. The V and J ends lost 3 bases and 1 base respectively, with 7 bases between them. This CDR3 region has 15 residues. Authors' processing steps: Amplification from reference gene primers served as the basis for estimated nucleated cell counts. Using immunoSEQ multiplex PCR, the repertoire was profiled, and TCRdb retains in-frame clones only, with some absent. Clone size and V and J calls were adopted from that table, with D and trimming inferred from the DNA. The repertoire has 30,000 to 45,000 clones, approximately 78% of them found once; the top ten carry 33%.

The rearrangement links TRBV28 to TRBJ2-6; D remains unclear. This clonotype was obtained from a man aged 55 to 70 with acute or convalescent COVID-19. Specimen: peripheral blood. The DNA of the CDR3 is TGTGCCAGCAGTTTCCAGTTTTCTGGGGCCAACGTCCTGACTTTC. It codes for CASSFQFSGANVLTF. Using reference TRBV28 and TRBJ2-6 for the parts outside the CDR3, the full variable domain is DVKVTQSSRYLVKRTGEKVFLECVQDMDHENMFWYRQDPGLGLRLIYFSYDVKMKEKGDIPEGYSVSREKKERFSLILESASTNQTSMYLCASSFQFSGANVLTFGAGSRLTVL.